The 5 T cell receptor beta chains below were found in one sample sequenced in a study of blood T cell repertoires in COVID-19. Profiled with immunoSEQ multiplex PCR; TCRdb holds only in-frame clones, not every one. This table has fewer than 90,000 clones, more than 65% appearing once. The sequenced material came from peripheral blood. All receptors derive from a man between 65 and 85 years old with COVID-19, enrolled during active disease.

The chain uses TRBV19 and TRBJ2-5, with a weak D call TRBD1 (6 bases). Germline V CDR1 and CDR2: LNHDA, SQIVND (reference sequence). The length of the CDR3 is 15 residues. V lost 1 base and J 4 bases, leaving 13 bases between the germline ends. The CDR3 loop is CASSIGQGFLETQYF. The CDR3 bases are TGTGCCAGTAGTATAGGGCAGGGGTTTTTAGAGACCCAGTACTTC.

The genes are TRBV6-4 and TRBJ2-4; D is perhaps TRBD2 (6 bases). The CDR3 runs to 13 residues. Between the trimmed V and J ends, which lost 4 bases and 6 bases, there was a span of 10 bases. Germline V gene data show CDR1 as MRHNA and CDR2 as SNTAGT. This chain's CDR3 is CASSAQEGNIQYF. In nucleotides, the CDR3 is TGTGCCAGCAGTGCCCAGGAGGGAAACATTCAGTACTTC.

This clone was observed once. The V and J genes are TRBV7-3 and TRBJ2-1; D is possibly TRBD2 (6 bases). CDR3 size: 15 residues. V dropped 6 bases and J dropped 2 bases, with 14 bases sitting between them. Germline CDR1 SGHTA, CDR2 FQGTGA. For the CDR3, the DNA is TGTGCCAGCAGGGGCGGACTACGCACCTACAATGAGCAGTTCTTC. As protein: CASRGGLRTYNEQFF.

V gene TRBV12-3 or TRBV12-4 combines with J gene TRBJ1-1; 9 nucleotides agree with TRBD1. Trimming removed 6 bases from V and 11 bases from J; junction bases left unmatched: 10. This CDR3 contains 13 residues. The CDR3 spells CASRISGGQGAFF. CDR3 DNA: TGTGCCAGCAGGATCTCAGGTGGACAGGGGGCTTTCTTT.

The genes are TRBV28 and TRBJ1-5, with D hard to call. The CDR3 has 16 amino acids. The V end was cut by 7 bases, the J end by 5 bases, with 21 bases between. Germline V lookup: CDR1 MDHEN, CDR2 SYDVKM. The CDR3 loop is CASTLYTRKDDQPQHF. In nucleotides, the CDR3 is TGTGCCAGCACCCTGTATACCAGAAAAGATGATCAGCCCCAGCATTTT.